This T cell receptor beta chain originates from a study of blood T cell repertoires in COVID-19. Study in general: The United States, Italy and Spain provided the acute and convalescent COVID-19 samples.

Per germline, CDR1 SEHNR and CDR2 FQNEAQ (reference sequence). The CDR3 sequence is 17 residues long. The ends were cut back, 11 bases at V and 3 bases at J, with 23 bases in the middle. Sequenced by immunoSEQ multiplex PCR; TCRdb stores in-frame clones only, minus some. The sample lists 74,000 or so clones; 75% to 90% were seen once. The rearrangement links TRBV7-9 to TRBJ2-6; maybe TRBD2 (5 bases). Sequencing was performed on peripheral blood. This clonotype was obtained from a man aged 45 to 65 with acute or convalescent COVID-19. The CDR3 nucleotides are TGTGCCGGCTTAGGGTCCCCGGTTGAGGGTGGGGCCAACGTCCTGACTTTC. Amino acid sequence: CAGLGSPVEGGANVLTF. Drawing the rest from reference TRBV7-9 and TRBJ2-6, the complete variable domain is DTGVSQNPRHKITKRGQNVTFRCDPISEHNRLYWYRQTLGQGPEFLTYFQNEAQLEKSRLLSDRFSAERPKGSFSTLEIQRTEQGDSAMYLCAGLGSPVEGGANVLTFGAGSRLTVL.